This T cell receptor beta chain was profiled in a study of cytomegalovirus exposure and HLA in healthy donors (dated by TCRdb to about 2017). For the wider study: An earlier analysis of approximately 640 of the donors reported 250 to 300 Gb of sequence data and some 120 million unique TCR beta sequences from 150 million to 200 million T cells. Around 320 gigabases of sequencing data and approximately 85 million unique TCR sequences were included in an early release covering roughly 600 HLA-typed donors. Because of strong linkage in the cohort, four or five DR-DQ haplotypes were treated as single units for association and clustering. A later analysis re-analyzed previously published TCR beta repertoires from 550 to 700 donors and added high-resolution HLA genotyping to study TCR occurrence patterns. The study combined high-throughput TCR immunosequencing, statistical association of individual TCRs with disease status, and machine learning to predict cytomegalovirus infection status. The study aimed to test whether cataloging public T cell receptors could reveal signatures of past pathogen exposure. A later genetic analysis used genome-wide SNP genotypes for about 55% of the 666 donors, treating that subset as a discovery cohort. Besides the first cohort of 666 subjects, a separate validation cohort made up of over a hundred different subjects was used. HLA typing included class I and class II loci at four-digit resolution. Typing coverage varied by locus: about 629-630 donors for A, B, C, DRB1 and DQB1; approximately 500 for DQA1; about 600 for DPA1; roughly 450 for DPB1. The T cell repertoires of several hundred subjects were profiled by immunosequencing and related to cytomegalovirus serostatus. All discovery cohort repertoires had been generated using a single sequencing platform. An earlier analysis of 587 of the donors used high-throughput TCR beta sequencing to judge whether each TCR beta V gene segment behaved as functional or pseudogenic. Across approximately 400 genotyped donors of the cohort, an average of roughly 230,000 unique TCR beta nucleotide sequences per donor were sequenced, and about a sixth of those sequences were non-productive. Among the approximately 420 genotyped donors, under 90% belonged to the genetic ancestry cluster associated with self-reported Caucasian donors. Rather than drawing on any new phenotypic data, the later analysis identified candidate immune exposures from TCR beta sequences and the way those sequences occurred across donors. Alongside the repertoire data, information on donor age, sex, ethnicity and CMV serostatus was compiled. What the research found in general, with its limitations: An association between a missense DCLRE1C variant and V-gene and J-gene trimming of TCR beta chains was found in a later genetic analysis and replicated in an independent cohort. Linkage disequilibrium might explain the correlated functional status among segregating V segments, but an unknown experimental factor could not be excluded. Several of the top co-occurrence clusters appeared to be linked to parvovirus B19, influenza, CMV and Epstein-Barr virus, according to a later analysis. Some IMGT-functional V segments, including TRBV6-2 and TRBV6-3, could not be distinguished by the 87-base-pair reads and were therefore excluded. The study listed 150 to 200 TCR beta chains as associated with cytomegalovirus. Because some donors lacked HLA typing at each locus, the association tests relied only on the typed subset. Assigning TCR associations to individual alleles was difficult when HLA alleles, especially DR and DQ, strongly co-occurred. Compared with equally common non-associated chains, HLA-associated TCR beta chains in a later analysis were more clonally expanded and had lower generation probabilities. Roughly uniform sequencing depth across donors was assumed in presence/absence analyses, although this assumption may not hold. According to a later genetic analysis, donors in an Asian-associated ancestry cluster had fewer N-insertions in productive TCRs than the approximately 630-donor mean. An earlier analysis of roughly 570 of the donors showed that most TCR beta V segments appeared in productive rearrangements either about 87% or about 30% of the time, which broadly matched IMGT annotations. The classifier was reported to diagnose cytomegalovirus status with high specificity and sensitivity in both the original cohort and the validation cohort. Immune exposure information for the cohort was limited to CMV serostatus. Across donors, most TCR sequences were observed very rarely, whereas some public TCRs were present in many individuals. A few of the identified cytomegalovirus-associated TCR beta chains were confirmed in vitro to be specific for cytomegalovirus antigens. A group of highly shared sequence variants was considered likely to be a technical artifact of the sequencing pipeline. Specific HLA alleles were associated with more than 15,000 TCR beta sequences at a false discovery rate of 0.05 in a later analysis. In a later analysis, TCR association rates were found to vary across HLA loci, with the most associated TCRs seen for DRB1 alleles and the fewest for HLA-C alleles. The authors suggested that the approach could potentially be extended to other disease states and immunological phenotypes. According to a later analysis, most CMV-associated TCR beta chains appeared to be HLA-restricted, and the HLA associations seemed to be driven largely by CMV exposure. The cohort was sequenced for TCR beta chains only, and without alpha or paired-chain data the features that could be detected were limited. Over 15 rarely observed V segments, including chromosome 9 orphons, were excluded from the earlier analysis of a few hundred of the donors because counts were too low. A further reported finding was that TCR beta sequences accurately predicted the HLA-A and HLA-B alleles for most subjects in the first cohort.

Library preparation used the immunoSEQ multiplex PCR assay. The multiplex PCR relied on a mix of 60 forward primers for TCR Vbeta segments and 13 reverse primers for TCR Jbeta segments. Amplification of the CDR3 region of rearranged TCR beta genes was performed with a multiplex PCR assay on genomic DNA. The Illumina HiSeq System was used to sequence the amplified TCR beta libraries as 87-base-pair reads. Under the source paper's analysis protocol: In a later analysis, tens of millions of unique TCR beta chains were counted across the roughly 700 repertoires, and roughly 10 million of these chains were shared by at least two donors. A nearest-neighbor algorithm error-corrected the raw reads and collapsed the reads into unique sequences, merging closely related sequences to remove PCR and sequencing errors. V, D and J gene segments were assigned by aligning CDR3 sequences to IMGT reference sequences. For a sequence to be retained, a match of at least six nucleotides to both a V gene segment and a J gene segment was required. A rearrangement was called productive if the CDR3 had no stop codons and remained in frame with V and J, and every other rearrangement was called non-productive. CDR3 was defined by IMGT convention, running from the second conserved V-encoded cysteine to the conserved J-encoded phenylalanine. The earlier analysis of about 640 of the donors excluded any sequence lacking an unambiguous match to a single V gene segment. In an earlier analysis of approximately 610 of the donors, V segments were called functional above 56.7% productive rearrangements and were called segregating when the between-donor standard deviation exceeded 5%. A statistical classification framework was built to diagnose cytomegalovirus status from the catalog of TCR beta chain sequences. V and J gene assignment, in a later analysis, came from comparing TCR nucleotide sequences with IMGT/GENE-DB human TR gene sequences. Using the TCRdist pipeline, a later analysis assigned CDR3 sequences along with most-parsimonious VDJ recombination scenarios. In a later analysis, each TCR beta chain was defined by its CDR3 amino acid sequence together with its V-gene family, and reads lacking a unique V-gene family were excluded. To address suspected cross-contamination and a sequencing artifact, a later analysis removed 450 to 700 highly shared, low-generation-probability nucleotide sequences. In a later analysis, a clonal expansion index was calculated for each public chain from normalized within-repertoire ranks of inferred template counts. A later analysis computed generation probabilities with a VDJ recombination model fitted to out-of-frame rearrangements, and checked the results against IGoR. Hypergeometric tests were used in a later analysis to score TCR-TCR, TCR-HLA and TCR-CMV co-occurrence, with a repertoire-size bias correction applied to the TCR pairs. To estimate false discovery rates, a later analysis permuted the HLA or CMV assignments 20 times. In a later analysis, co-occurring TCRs were grouped using DBSCAN, with TCRdist sequence similarity added in when clustering inside HLA-allele-positive subsets. Repertoires with fewer than 30,000 or more than 120,000 public chains were left out of co-occurrence clustering, as were roughly five repertoires with anomalous nucleotide sharing. Drawn from immuneACCESS, this table holds only the in-frame rearrangements with V and J called that TCRdb kept. Clones are partly lost; checked studies trace under half to an unresolved V gene and leave the rest unexplained. V and J calls plus clone size are reproduced from that table; the DNA served to infer D and trimming. This sample lists approximately 150,000 clones; 80% were detected once. Roughly 4.5% of the sample lies in the top ten.

There are 15 amino acids in the CDR3, from cysteine to phenylalanine inclusive. The entry retains the CDR3 DNA only, 45 bases that are in frame from base 1. Relative to germline, V is missing 3 bases and J is missing 7 bases, with 8 bases of the junction outside any gene match. Taken from the germline V gene, the CDR1 and CDR2 loops are SGHDN and FVKESK. The table lists this clone with a count of one. Its cognate antigen has yet to be identified. No much larger clone is present one base from it, and per-base qualities are unavailable. In total, about 650 healthy bone marrow donors made up the cohort. Cohort members were all nominally healthy when sampled, although unrecorded immune exposures were likely present. The donor tested CMV seronegative, placing the donor among the 350 to 400 seronegative members of the cohort. A peripheral blood sample was provided by each donor, and peripheral blood mononuclear cells were used for TCR beta sequencing. Genomic DNA extraction from the blood cell samples was performed with the Qiagen DNeasy Blood Extraction Kit.

Input material: PBMCs. The TCR was taken from a middle-aged man in good health and CMV-seronegative. Recombination linked TRBV14 to TRBJ2-1; TRBD1 aligns with 8 central bases. Here the CDR3 is given as CASSHSGQATNEQFF. The nucleotides are TGTGCCAGCAGCCATTCGGGACAGGCGACGAATGAGCAGTTCTTC.